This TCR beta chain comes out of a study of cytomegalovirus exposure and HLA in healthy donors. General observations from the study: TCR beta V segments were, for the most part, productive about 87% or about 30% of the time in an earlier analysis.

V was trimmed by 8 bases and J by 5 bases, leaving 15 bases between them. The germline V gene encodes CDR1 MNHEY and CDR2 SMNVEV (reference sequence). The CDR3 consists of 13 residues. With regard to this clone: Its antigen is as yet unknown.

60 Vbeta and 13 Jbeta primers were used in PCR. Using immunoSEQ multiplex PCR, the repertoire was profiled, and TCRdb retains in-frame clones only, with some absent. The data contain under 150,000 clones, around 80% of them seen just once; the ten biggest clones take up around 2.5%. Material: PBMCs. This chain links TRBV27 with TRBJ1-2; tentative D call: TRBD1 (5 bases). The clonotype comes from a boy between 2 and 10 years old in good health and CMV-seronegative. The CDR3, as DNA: TGTGCCAGCGGATGGGGGGGGAGTTATGGCTACACCTTC. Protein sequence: CASGWGGSYGYTF.